This record concerns one T cell receptor beta chain sequence. This clonotype appeared a few times. No antigen is known for it. Just one base apart from a much larger clone, this may be a read error. This CDR3 is missing its conserved last phenylalanine or tryptophan, likely due to a read error. Genomic DNA extracted from bulk tumor tissue served as TCR template, with roughly 610 ng gDNA amplified per sample. During surgery, several biopsies were collected from each primary tumor and placed as far from one another as possible within the tumor mass. Patients in the study cohort, which was described as untreated, were newly diagnosed NSCLC cases going through curative surgery. The samples came from 15 or so patients with newly diagnosed non-small cell lung cancer who were having surgery intended to be curative. Two independent pathologists examined the resected tumor masses. Only DNA and RNA samples of high quality went on to sequencing.

This sample stems from a study of immune heterogeneity within non-small cell lung tumors (dated by TCRdb to 2017 to 2018). Study-level background: By histology, a few squamous cell carcinomas, about 10 non-squamous carcinomas and 1 tumor not otherwise specified were included. To examine intratumoral immune heterogeneity, the study used whole-exome sequencing, RNA-seq and TCR beta repertoire sequencing on multiple spatially distinct regions of each NSCLC tumor. TCR repertoires were analyzed from approximately 60 tumor loci of under 18 patients, whereas transcriptome data were available for only roughly 43 loci from 12 patients. Binding of neoantigens to the HLA alleles of each patient was predicted with netMHCpan-3.0 for mutant peptides of 8 to 11 amino acids. Broader findings and caveats from the paper: For the most part, high-frequency TCR beta clonotypes differed from one individual patient to another. A statistically significant but moderate positive correlation (R roughly 0.33) was observed between local T-cell repertoire clonality and local tumor mutational burden. Within a given patient, the same dominant CDR3B clonotypes showed up repeatedly across loci, although different tumor locations also carried unique high-frequency clones.

V was cut back by 2 bases and J by 7 bases, leaving a gap of 12 bases between them. A total of 13 residues make up the CDR3, ends included. The sequence is cut down to CDR3 DNA, 39 bases in frame from base 1. Per the germline V gene, SGHRS is the CDR1 and YFSETQ is the CDR2. The TCR beta CDR3 region was amplified with a multiplex PCR system, in which a first round of 10 cycles was run using 32 V-gene forward and 13 J-gene reverse primers. The first PCR round used a QIAGEN Multiplex PCR Kit, and the primer sequences were filed in Chinese patent CN105087789A. In a second PCR round, Illumina universal primers were added with the Phusion High-Fidelity PCR Kit. Paired-end sequencing of TCR libraries was carried out on the Illumina HiSeq X Ten platform at a read length of 151 bp. Per the authors' processing: Cutadapt removed reads without multiplex PCR primers, PEAR merged read pairs, and MiXCR with default settings called CDR3 regions. Shannon entropy measured repertoire diversity, and clonality was calculated as one minus the Shannon entropy divided by the ln of the count of productive unique sequences. Clonotypes present at frequencies of at least 0.5% were defined as dominant or high-frequency T-cell clones. TCRdb reanalyzed the raw reads on its own, using fastp at Q25 for trimming and MiXCR for clone calling, and kept in-frame beta chains. All rows with the same CDR3 protein become a single entry with the most common DNA and genes. These V and J calls are TCRdb output, not the study's own analysis. This sample is represented by more than 9,000 distinct CDR3 sequences; roughly 30% of them were singletons. The ten largest clones take up around 10% of the sample.

The sequence was collected from a man in his sixties with non-small cell lung cancer. This receptor chain uses TRBV5-1 and TRBJ1-2, with an unclear D gene assignment. Sequencing used lung tumor tissue. The nucleotide sequence is given as TGCGCCAGCAGCTTCGGGGATTCGGGTGGCTACACCATC. Translated, this gives CASSFGDSGGYTI.